The 29 T cell receptor beta chains below come from one sample, sequenced in a study of T cell changes during pregnancy in multiple sclerosis. TCRdb's table, derived via immunoSEQ multiplex PCR, lists solely in-frame clones and lacks some. Of about 40,000 clones listed, roughly 94% are singletons. The sample consisted of peripheral blood, taken in the third trimester of pregnancy. The receptors stem from a female donor with multiple sclerosis, enrolled in a pregnancy study.

This clone was recorded once. CDR3: CASSRLQGPGQPQHF. CDR3 nucleotides: TGCGCCAGCAGCCGACTGCAGGGTCCCGGGCAGCCCCAGCATTTT. V usage is TRBV4-3 and J usage is TRBJ1-5; D possibly corresponds to TRBD1 (5 bases). Deletions cut 4 bases from V and 7 bases from J, with 17 bases between. Germline V gene data show CDR1 as LGHNA and CDR2 as YSLEER. This CDR3 region has 15 residues.

This clone was picked up one time. This chain links TRBV6-1 with TRBJ2-7; no clear D gene. The CDR3 is 13 residues long. Trimming removed 3 bases from V and 1 base from J, with 7 bases in between. The germline gives CDR1 MNHNS, CDR2 SASEGT. The CDR3 nucleotides are TGTGCCAGCAGTGACAGATATTCCTACGAGCAGTACTTC. Residues: CASSDRYSYEQYF.

The chain combines TRBV13 with TRBJ1-1, with no clear D. This CDR3 comprises 14 residues. Germline V lookup: CDR1 PRHDT, CDR2 FYEKMQ (reference sequence). V lost 5 bases, J lost 6 bases, and 16 bases lay in between. Written as DNA, the CDR3 is TGTGCCAGCAGCCTCCCTGCGTCCTCCCCTGAAGCTTTCTTT. Translating it yields CASSLPASSPEAFF.

The rearrangement uses TRBV12-5 and TRBJ1-6; 10 bases match TRBD1. V was clipped by 4 bases and J by 10 bases; unmatched bases: 7. The germline V gene encodes CDR1 LGHNT and CDR2 FRNRAP. This CDR3 has 15 residues. This chain's CDR3 is CASGSADRGDSPLHF. CDR3 nucleotides: TGTGCTAGTGGTTCGGCGGACAGGGGGGACTCACCCCTCCACTTT.

The DNA for the CDR3 is TGTGCCAGCAGCTTATTACGGAGCTACGAGCAGTACTTC. Its translation is CASSLLRSYEQYF. The chain employs TRBV7-2 and TRBJ2-7; D not resolved. Trimming removed 2 bases from V and 3 bases from J, with 8 bases in between. This CDR3 has 13 amino acids. Germline V gives CDR1 SGHTA, CDR2 FQGNSA.

The rearrangement uses TRBV28 and TRBJ1-1, with 8 positions matching TRBD1. The ends lost 8 bases at V and 1 base at J; junction bases unmatched: 3. The germline gives CDR1 MDHEN, CDR2 SYDVKM. CDR3 length: 13 amino acids. CDR3 residues: CASRGTGNTEAFF. CDR3 DNA: TGTGCCAGCCGGGGGACAGGGAACACTGAAGCTTTCTTT.

This rearrangement joins TRBV19 to TRBJ2-3; D is possibly TRBD2 (5 bases). This CDR3 has 13 residues. V was shortened by 3 bases and J by 5 bases, with 9 bases between the two germline ends. CDR1 LNHDA and CDR2 SQIVND come from the germline V gene (reference sequence). DNA for the CDR3: TGTGCCAGTAGTATTGTCGGAGGAGATACGCAGTATTTT. It encodes CASSIVGGDTQYF.

This rearrangement joins TRBV7-2 to TRBJ1-5, with a possible D match to TRBD1 (5 bases). The CDR3 contains 16 residues. V gave up 1 base and J gave up 0 bases, with 10 bases separating them. CDR1 and CDR2 (germline): SGHTA, FQGNSA. DNA of the CDR3: TGTGCCAGCAGCTTAGGCCGGACATATAGCAATCAGCCCCAGCATTTT. Encoded protein: CASSLGRTYSNQPQHF.

The chain employs TRBV9 and TRBJ1-1; no firm D call. Germline CDR1 reads SGDLS; CDR2 reads YYNGEE. The germline V and J ends were trimmed by 0 bases and 1 base, with 13 bases remaining between them. This CDR3 is built from 16 residues. The CDR3 DNA is TGTGCCAGCAGCGTAGATCCGTGGCAGGCGAACACTGAAGCTTTCTTT. Its translation is CASSVDPWQANTEAFF.

The chain carries TRBV5-1 and TRBJ2-1; 8 nucleotides align to TRBD2. Germline trimming cut 0 bases from V and 4 bases from J; bases unmatched to any gene: 9. Germline loops: CDR1 SGHRS, CDR2 YFSETQ. The CDR3 has 17 amino acids. CDR3 sequence reads: CASSLAVAGGSYNEQFF. DNA for the CDR3: TGCGCCAGCAGCTTGGCCGTGGCGGGAGGATCATACAATGAGCAGTTCTTC.

This sequence joins TRBV6-1 and TRBJ2-1, with D possibly matching TRBD1 (7 bases). Germline assignment: CDR1 MNHNS and CDR2 SASEGT. Trimming removed 3 bases at V and 7 bases at J, with 16 bases between. The CDR3 has 15 residues. In DNA form, the CDR3 reads TGTGCCAGCAGTGATCAGGCAGGGGGGAGGAATGAGCAGTTCTTC. Translating it yields CASSDQAGGRNEQFF.

The V gene is TRBV4-2, the J gene TRBJ2-5, with 9 positions matching TRBD2. CDR3 size: 17 residues. J lost 5 bases, V lost 1 base, and 11 bases had no gene match. CDR1 is LGHNA, CDR2 YNFKEQ, per germline. The CDR3 is CASSQGEKGLAAETQYF. CDR3 coding DNA: TGTGCCAGCAGCCAAGGGGAGAAGGGACTAGCCGCCGAGACCCAGTACTTC.

The V gene is TRBV11-3, the J gene TRBJ2-7; D may be TRBD1 (5 bases). CDR3 length: 16 amino acids. V lost 1 base and J lost 0, with 13 bases in between. Germline CDR1 reads SGHNT; CDR2 reads YENEEA. This CDR3 reads CASSLAGHDSSYEQYF. In DNA, the CDR3 is TGTGCCAGCAGCTTAGCAGGACACGATAGCTCCTACGAGCAGTACTTC.

The chain joins TRBV7-2 to TRBJ1-6; 8 bases match TRBD1. Germline-derived CDR1 and CDR2 are SGHTA and FQGNSA. CDR3 length: 15 amino acids. Trimming took 3 bases from V and 6 from J; bases not matched to a gene: 4. The CDR3 bases are TGTGCCAGCAGCTTCCCGGACAGGGTTAATTCACCCCTCCACTTT. Translating gives CASSFPDRVNSPLHF.

The CDR3 bases are TGTGCCAGCAGCCAAGTTGGAGGGACTAGCCTCGGGCAGGGCACCGGGGAGCTGTTTTTT. Translation: CASSQVGGTSLGQGTGELFF. This rearrangement joins TRBV4-2 to TRBJ2-2, with TRBD2 matching 9 bases. J lost 4 bases, V lost 1 base, and 16 bases had no gene match. The CDR3 consists of 20 residues. CDR1 and CDR2 from the germline V gene are LGHNA and YNFKEQ.

The rearrangement links TRBV1 to TRBJ2-7; the table's D call TRBD2 went unverified against the DNA. TRBV1 is a pseudogene. This CDR3 spans 16 amino acids. CDR3 amino acids: CTSSPQEIGGFYEQYF. The CDR3 region has the DNA TGCACCAGCAGCCCCCAGGAGATCGGGGGTTTCTACGAGCAGTACTTC.

This clone was observed once. The chain has TRBV30 and TRBJ2-5; 7 nucleotides agree with TRBD1. Germline loops: CDR1 GTSNPN, CDR2 SVGIG (reference sequence). The CDR3 is 13 residues long. The ends lost 2 bases at V and 3 bases at J; junction bases unmatched: 3. CDR3 DNA sequence: TGTGCCTGGAGTCCGGGACAGAAAGAGACCCAGTACTTC. It is translated as CAWSPGQKETQYF. The variable domain in full, completed from reference TRBV30 and TRBJ2-5, reads SQTIHQWPATLVQPVGSPLSLECTVEGTSNPNLYWYRQAAGRGLQLLFYSVGIGQISSEVPQNLSASRPQDRQFILSSKKLLLSDSGFYLCAWSPGQKETQYFGPGTRLLVL.

The chain couples TRBV15 to TRBJ1-6; a weak D match, TRBD1 (5 bases). The CDR3 consists of 15 residues. The germline gives CDR1 LNHNV, CDR2 YYDKDF (reference sequence). Trimming removed 1 base at V and 9 bases at J, with 13 bases between. CDR3 sequence: CATSRVRRGLSPLHF. CDR3 nucleotides: TGTGCCACCAGCAGAGTTCGGAGGGGACTTTCACCCCTCCACTTT.

V usage is TRBV6-1 and J usage is TRBJ2-1; TRBD2 agrees at 16 bases. The V and J ends lost 7 bases and 13 bases, in that order; junction bases with no gene match: 10. The germline gives CDR1 MNHNS, CDR2 SASEGT. CDR3 length: 15 residues. CDR3 sequence (DNA): TGTGCCAGCACCGTCGGGACTAGCGGGAGGGCGGGACAGTTCTTC. It encodes CASTVGTSGRAGQFF.

CDR3 in DNA: TGTGCCAGCAGCTTAAATCGACTAGCGTTTACTCAAGAGACCCAGTACTTC. Protein sequence: CASSLNRLAFTQETQYF. This chain joins TRBV7-2 and TRBJ2-5; TRBD2 matches 8 bases. This CDR3 is 17 amino acids long. V dropped 2 bases and J dropped 2; count of bases not matched to a gene: 10. Looked up from germline, CDR1 is SGHTA and CDR2 is FQGNSA.

The sample holds one count of this clone. The V gene is TRBV28, the J gene TRBJ2-7; TRBD2 is a possible D gene (5 bases). Germline CDR1 and CDR2: MDHEN and SYDVKM. Trimming pared 6 bases from V and 9 bases from J, leaving 27 bases between. The CDR3 length is 16 residues. Here the CDR3 reads CASSWTNAGVRVLQYF. Here the CDR3 DNA reads TGTGCCAGCAGCTGGACCAATGCGGGCGTTAGAGTCTTGCAGTACTTC.

The chain combines TRBV18 with TRBJ1-1; D might be TRBD1 (6 bases). V gave up 1 base and J gave up 1 base, with 13 bases separating them. Germline V gene sequence: CDR1 KGHSH, CDR2 LQKENI. This CDR3 comprises 16 residues. CDR3 residues: CASSPLGAGGNTEAFF. For the CDR3, the DNA is TGTGCCAGCTCACCACTGGGGGCCGGAGGGAACACTGAAGCTTTCTTT.

This clone was seen once. This rearrangement joins TRBV11-3 to TRBJ2-3, with 7 bases aligning to TRBD2. Looked up from germline, CDR1 is SGHNT and CDR2 is YENEEA. V shed 4 bases, J shed 3 bases, and the junction held 10 bases outside the gene matches. The CDR3 extends over 16 amino acids. CDR3 sequence: CASSSRTMRGTDTQYF. Here the CDR3 DNA reads TGTGCCAGCAGCTCCCGGACTATGCGGGGGACAGATACGCAGTATTTT.

This chain uses TRBV9 with TRBJ1-1; 10 positions match TRBD1. CDR3 size: 15 residues. The V gene's germline CDR1 is SGDLS and CDR2 YYNGEE. V dropped 4 bases and J dropped 4; count of bases not matched to a gene: 7. The DNA of the CDR3 is TGTGCCAGCAGCATACAAGACAGGGGGCCCACTGAAGCTTTCTTT. The encoded protein is CASSIQDRGPTEAFF.

The chain joins TRBV2 to TRBJ2-3, with 10 bases identical to TRBD2. The CDR3 has 15 amino acids. Trimming removed 6 bases from V and 4 bases from J; junction bases left unmatched: 7. The germline V gene has CDR1 SNHLY and CDR2 FYNNEI. The CDR3 reads CASRAEAGGADTQYF. The CDR3 DNA reads TGTGCCAGCAGGGCAGAAGCGGGAGGGGCAGATACGCAGTATTTT.

The J gene is TRBJ1-1, the V gene TRBV7-9, with 7 bases that match TRBD1. V was clipped by 2 bases and J by 6 bases; unmatched bases: 15. Germline V gene data show CDR1 as SEHNR and CDR2 as FQNEAQ (reference sequence). The CDR3 totals 17 residues. The CDR3 spells CASSLLGTETGTAEAFF. The CDR3 DNA reads as TGTGCCAGCAGCTTACTCGGGACAGAGACCGGCACGGCTGAAGCTTTCTTT.

V is TRBV21-1 and J is TRBJ2-1; TRBD2 is the table's D call and was not checked against the DNA. TRBV21-1 is deemed a pseudogene. There are 19 residues in the CDR3. The CDR3 nucleotides are TGTGCCAGCAGCAAAGTCTGCTCGAGGACTCCGAGCTCCTACAATGAGCAGTTCTTC. Amino acids: CASSKVCSRTPSSYNEQFF.

This chain links TRBV11-2 with TRBJ2-1; 10 nucleotides line up with TRBD2. V lost 0 bases, J lost 4 bases, and 3 bases stayed unmatched. The germline V gene encodes CDR1 SGHAT and CDR2 FQNNGV. The CDR3 has 16 amino acids. The chain's CDR3 is CASSLETSGLYNEQFF. CDR3 nucleotide sequence: TGTGCCAGCAGCTTAGAGACTAGCGGGTTATACAATGAGCAGTTCTTC.

V usage is TRBV5-6 and J usage is TRBJ1-5; TRBD1 agrees at 8 bases. This CDR3 has 14 residues. Trimming cost V 2 bases and J 7 bases; bases outside gene matches: 5. Germline V gene lookup returns CDR1 SGHDT and CDR2 YYEEEE. The chain's CDR3 is CASSFYRGTQPQHF. The CDR3 nucleotides are TGTGCCAGCAGCTTTTACAGGGGGACACAGCCCCAGCATTTT.